Below, 22 T cell receptor beta chains from the same sample are listed, as sequenced in a study of control samples from healthy donors and cancer patients. The repertoire was sequenced with immunoSEQ multiplex PCR; TCRdb's copy has only in-frame clones and lacks some. Altogether about 130,000 clones are present, around 92% being singletons, with the ten largest covering approximately 8%. Sequencing was done on a sample of PBMCs. These receptors were taken from a man in his forties or fifties with head and neck cancer.

V is TRBV11-2 and J is TRBJ1-2, with D possibly being TRBD1 (5 bases). The germline V and J ends were trimmed by 5 bases and 2 bases, with 9 bases remaining between them. Per germline, CDR1 SGHAT and CDR2 FQNNGV. This CDR3 spans 13 amino acids. The DNA of the CDR3 is TGTGCCAGCAGCGCACAGGAGAACTATGGCTACACCTTC. The encoded protein is CASSAQENYGYTF.

The chain is built from TRBV25-1 and TRBJ1-2, with D unresolved. V lost 1 base, J lost 4 bases, and 7 bases lay in between. Germline V gene data show CDR1 as MGHDK and CDR2 as SYGVNS. The CDR3 runs to 13 residues. In DNA, the CDR3 is TGTGCCAGCAGTGAATCGGGCCTCTATGGCTACACCTTC. As protein: CASSESGLYGYTF.

V gene TRBV7-8 combines with J gene TRBJ1-2; 10 bases align to TRBD1. CDR1 and CDR2 from the germline V gene are SGHVS and FQNEAQ. V was pared by 4 bases and J by 7 bases, with 9 bases of the junction left unmatched. The length of the CDR3 is 15 residues. The CDR3 region is CASSSFWTGGRGYTF. The CDR3 region has the DNA TGTGCCAGCAGCTCTTTTTGGACAGGGGGTCGTGGCTACACCTTC.

The chain carries TRBV11-2 and TRBJ1-6, with D uncertain. Germline V gives CDR1 SGHAT, CDR2 FQNNGV. The CDR3 loop spans 13 amino acids. V gave up 5 bases and J gave up 9 bases, with 11 bases separating them. CDR3 region: CASSPPGISPLHF. CDR3 nucleotides: TGTGCCAGCAGCCCTCCGGGGATTTCACCCCTCCACTTT.

This clone was found once. This chain joins TRBV6-6 and TRBJ1-4; possibly TRBD1 for D (6 bases). The germline gives CDR1 MNHNY, CDR2 SVGAGI (reference sequence). This CDR3 contains 13 residues. The V and J ends lost 5 bases and 14 bases respectively, with 18 bases between them. CDR3 nucleotides: TGTGCCAGCAGTAGGGGGGGTAATAGTAATCTGTTTTTT. Amino acids: CASSRGGNSNLFF.

This chain uses TRBV2 with TRBJ2-7; maybe TRBD1 (6 bases). This CDR3 contains 15 residues. Germline CDR1 and CDR2: SNHLY and FYNNEI. Trimming took 1 base from V and 5 from J, leaving 15 bases between them. Here the CDR3 DNA reads TGTGCCAGCAGTGAAGTGAAAGGGGGAGCCCACGAGCAGTACTTC. As protein: CASSEVKGGAHEQYF.

The chain recombines TRBV7-2 with TRBJ1-2, with 10 nucleotides matching TRBD1. J gave up 4 bases and V 4 bases, and 6 bases lay outside the gene matches. This CDR3 contains 15 residues. Germline lookup yields CDR1 SGHTA and CDR2 FQGNSA. CDR3 region: CASSYRQGASYGYTF. The CDR3 bases are TGTGCCAGCAGCTACCGACAGGGGGCGAGCTATGGCTACACCTTC.

The chain recombines TRBV24-1 with TRBJ2-1; 8 nucleotides match TRBD2. Germline loops: CDR1 KGHDR, CDR2 SFDVKD. V shed 0 bases and J 3 bases; nucleotides not matched to a gene: 3. The CDR3 is 16 amino acids. CDR3 protein: CATSDLSSGGYNEQFF. Written as DNA, the CDR3 is TGTGCCACCAGTGATTTGTCCAGCGGGGGCTACAATGAGCAGTTCTTC.

The chain couples TRBV9 to TRBJ2-6; no clear D gene. This CDR3 is built from 14 residues. The V gene lost 3 bases and the J gene lost 5 bases, with 9 bases spanning the gap. Germline V gene sequence: CDR1 SGDLS, CDR2 YYNGEE. The CDR3 coding sequence is TGTGCCAGCAGCGGAACCTTGCGGGCCAACGTCCTGACTTTC. The encoded protein is CASSGTLRANVLTF.

The V call is TRBV30, the J call TRBJ2-3, with 9 bases fitting TRBD2. V was clipped by 7 bases and J by 2 bases; unmatched bases: 4. Looked up from germline, CDR1 is GTSNPN and CDR2 is SVGIG (reference sequence). This CDR3 spans 13 amino acids. The CDR3 spells CASAGGTTDTQYF. Written as DNA, the CDR3 is TGTGCCTCAGCGGGGGGCACCACAGATACGCAGTATTTT.

V usage is TRBV6-5 and J usage is TRBJ2-1, with D unclear. The CDR3 has 13 residues. Germline CDR1 reads MNHEY; CDR2 reads SVGAGI. The V gene lost 2 bases and the J gene lost 8 bases, with 10 bases spanning the gap. CDR3 DNA: TGTGCCAGCAGTTACAGGAGCCGGGATGAGCAGTTCTTC. Translation gives CASSYRSRDEQFF.

Concerning this clone: The junction departs from germline at one end; a sequencing error may be responsible. The rearrangement joins TRBV6-1 to TRBJ2-7; D might be TRBD1 (5 bases). The germline gives CDR1 MNHNS, CDR2 SASEGT. The CDR3 consists of 16 residues. The CDR3 loop reads CASCEDARVAVHEQYF. CDR3 in DNA: TGTGCCAGCTGTGAAGACGCCAGGGTAGCCGTCCACGAGCAGTACTTC.

The chain is built from TRBV5-1 and TRBJ1-6; a possible D gene is TRBD1 (5 bases). The V gene lost 5 bases and the J gene lost 7 bases, with 13 bases spanning the gap. The CDR3 length is 14 residues. The germline V gene encodes CDR1 SGHRS and CDR2 YFSETQ. The CDR3 loop is CASREGRTNSPLHF. The CDR3 bases are TGCGCCAGCAGGGAGGGACGGACGAATTCACCCCTCCACTTT. Full variable domain (remainder filled in from reference TRBV5-1 and TRBJ1-6): KAGVTQTPRYLIKTRGQQVTLSCSPISGHRSVSWYQQTPGQGLQFLFEYFSETQRNKGNFPGRFSGRQFSNSRSEMNVSTLELGDSALYLCASREGRTNSPLHFGNGTRLTVT.

This chain links TRBV12-3 or TRBV12-4 with TRBJ2-2, with D possibly TRBD2 on 5 matching bases. Trimming pared 7 bases from V and 11 bases from J, leaving 14 bases between. CDR3 length equals 12 residues. CDR3 in DNA: TGTGCCAGCACCATCGGGGTCGCCGAGCTGTTTTTT. Translated: CASTIGVAELFF.

The genes are TRBV18 and TRBJ2-5; the match to TRBD1 covers 8 bases. Germline CDR1 reads KGHSH; CDR2 reads LQKENI. The length of the CDR3 is 14 residues. The trim removed 2 bases at V and 5 bases at J, leaving 4 bases unmatched. CDR3 DNA sequence: TGTGCCAGCTCACCAGACAGGGGATGGGAGACCCAGTACTTC. Encoded protein: CASSPDRGWETQYF.

The CDR3 DNA reads as TGCGCCAGCAGAGCCCCGGGGGGTTACTCACCCCTCCACTTT. Its protein is CASRAPGGYSPLHF. The V gene is TRBV10-2, the J gene TRBJ1-6, with D perhaps matching TRBD1 (5 bases). The germline V gene encodes CDR1 WSHSY and CDR2 SAAADI. The CDR3 sequence is 14 residues long. V gave up 6 bases and J gave up 10 bases, with 16 bases separating them.

This clone was counted between two and nine times. This chain uses TRBV2 with TRBJ1-2; D is unresolved. V lost 7 bases and J lost 2, with 2 bases in between. In germline, CDR1 is SNHLY, CDR2 FYNNEI. This CDR3 spans 10 amino acids. CDR3 loop: CASTNYGYTF. CDR3 coding DNA: TGTGCCAGCACCAACTATGGCTACACCTTC.

The genes are TRBV5-4 and TRBJ2-7; TRBD2 might be the D (6 bases). The V end lost 4 bases, the J end lost 4 bases, and 18 bases lay between the germline ends. The CDR3 is 15 amino acids. Germline CDR1 is SGHNT and CDR2 is YYREEE (reference sequence). The CDR3 sequence: CASSPLPGVRYEQYF. The CDR3 region has the DNA TGTGCCAGCAGCCCCCTTCCGGGAGTTCGGTACGAGCAGTACTTC.

The chain carries TRBV6-5 and TRBJ2-5; tentatively, D is TRBD1 (6 bases). V lost 6 bases and J lost 5, with 16 bases in between. CDR3 length equals 14 residues. The germline V gene has CDR1 MNHEY and CDR2 SVGAGI. The CDR3: CASSRGRDTETQYF. In DNA form, the CDR3 reads TGTGCCAGCAGCCGCGGCCGGGACACCGAGACCCAGTACTTC.

This chain joins TRBV21-1 and TRBJ1-2; the D call TRBD1 from the table was never checked on the DNA. TRBV21-1 is marked as a pseudogene. The CDR3 extends over 16 amino acids. The CDR3 region has the DNA TGTGCCAGCAGCAAAAGGAGTCACCAGGGGGCAAGGGGCTACACCTTC. It specifies CASSKRSHQGARGYTF.

This clone was detected only a few times. The chain is built from TRBV2 and TRBJ1-2; D is possibly TRBD1 (5 bases). The ends were cut back, 8 bases at V and 2 bases at J, with 12 bases in the middle. Germline values: CDR1 SNHLY, CDR2 FYNNEI. This CDR3 has 13 amino acids. The CDR3 region has the DNA TGTGCCAGCGGTGGGACGGGGAACTATGGCTACACCTTC. It encodes CASGGTGNYGYTF.

The V and J genes are TRBV1 and TRBJ1-5. TRBV1 is tagged as a pseudogene. This CDR3 has 17 amino acids. CDR3 DNA sequence: TGCACCAGCAGCCGAGAGGGACCGCAAAGCCGGAGTCAGCCCCAGCATTTT. It specifies CTSSREGPQSRSQPQHF.